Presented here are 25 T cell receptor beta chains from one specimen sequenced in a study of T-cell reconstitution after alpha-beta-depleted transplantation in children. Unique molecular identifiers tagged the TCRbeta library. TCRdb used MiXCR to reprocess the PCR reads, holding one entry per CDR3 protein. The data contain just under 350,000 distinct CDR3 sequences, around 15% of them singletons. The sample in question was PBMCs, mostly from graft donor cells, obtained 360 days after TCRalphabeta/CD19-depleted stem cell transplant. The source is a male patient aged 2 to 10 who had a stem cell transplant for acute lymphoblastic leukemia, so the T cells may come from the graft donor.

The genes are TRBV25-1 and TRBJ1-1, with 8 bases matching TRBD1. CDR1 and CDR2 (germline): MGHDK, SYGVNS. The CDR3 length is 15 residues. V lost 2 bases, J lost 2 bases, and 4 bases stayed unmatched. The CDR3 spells CASSERDRLNTEAFF. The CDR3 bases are TGTGCCAGCAGTGAACGGGACAGGCTTAACACTGAAGCTTTCTTT. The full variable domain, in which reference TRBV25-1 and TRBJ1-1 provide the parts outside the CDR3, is EADIYQTPRYLVIGTGKKITLECSQTMGHDKMYWYQQDPGMELHLIHYSYGVNSTEKGDLSSESTVSRIRTEHFPLTLESARPSHTSQYLCASSERDRLNTEAFFGQGTRLTVV.

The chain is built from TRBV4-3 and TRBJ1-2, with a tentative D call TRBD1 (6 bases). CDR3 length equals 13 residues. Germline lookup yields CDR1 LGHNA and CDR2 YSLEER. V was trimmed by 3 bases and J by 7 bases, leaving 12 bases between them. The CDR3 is CASSQVEGGGYTF. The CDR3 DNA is TGCGCCAGCAGCCAGGTAGAAGGGGGTGGCTACACCTTC.

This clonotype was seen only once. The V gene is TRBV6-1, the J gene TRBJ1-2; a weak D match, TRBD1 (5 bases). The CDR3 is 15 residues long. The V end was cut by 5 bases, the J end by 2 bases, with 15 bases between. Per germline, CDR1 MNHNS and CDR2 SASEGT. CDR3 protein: CASSRGEARNYGYTF. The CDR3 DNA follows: TGTGCCAGCAGTCGAGGGGAAGCTAGGAACTATGGCTACACCTTC.

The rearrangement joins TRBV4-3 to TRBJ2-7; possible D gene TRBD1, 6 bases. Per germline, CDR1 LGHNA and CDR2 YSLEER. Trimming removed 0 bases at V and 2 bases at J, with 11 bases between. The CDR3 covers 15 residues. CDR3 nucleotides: TGCGCCAGCAGCCAAGATGCCAGGGGAACCTACGAGCAGTACTTC. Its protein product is CASSQDARGTYEQYF.

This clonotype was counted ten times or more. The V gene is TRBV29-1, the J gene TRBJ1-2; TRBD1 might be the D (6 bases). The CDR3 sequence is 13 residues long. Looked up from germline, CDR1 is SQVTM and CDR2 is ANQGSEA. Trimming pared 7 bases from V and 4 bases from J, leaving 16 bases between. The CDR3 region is CSAEEGGGYGYTF. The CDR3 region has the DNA TGCAGCGCAGAGGAAGGGGGAGGCTATGGCTACACCTTC.

CDR3 in amino acids: CASSSPVRQVDNSPLHF. In DNA, the CDR3 is TGTGCCAGTAGCTCCCCCGTTCGACAGGTGGATAATTCACCCCTCCACTTT. The genes are TRBV19 and TRBJ1-6, with D perhaps matching TRBD1 (6 bases). V was pared by 6 bases and J by 5 bases, with 20 bases between. CDR3 size: 17 residues. Germline assignment: CDR1 LNHDA and CDR2 SQIVND (reference sequence).

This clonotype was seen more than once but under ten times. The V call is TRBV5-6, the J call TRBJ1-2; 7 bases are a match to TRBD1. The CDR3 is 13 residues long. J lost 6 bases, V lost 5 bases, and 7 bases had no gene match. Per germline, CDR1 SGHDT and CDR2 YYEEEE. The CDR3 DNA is TGTGCCAGCAGTTTCCCGACAGGGCATGGCTACACCTTC. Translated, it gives CASSFPTGHGYTF.

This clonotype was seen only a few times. The DNA for the CDR3 is TGTGCCACCAGCAGAGATTGGGACAGGGGTGATGGCTACACCTTC. The encoded protein is CATSRDWDRGDGYTF. V is TRBV15 and J is TRBJ1-2; 10 bases are shared with TRBD1. CDR1 and CDR2 from the germline V gene are LNHNV and YYDKDF (reference sequence). The CDR3 length is 15 residues. J was trimmed by 6 bases and V by 0 bases; bases with no gene match: 4. Full variable domain (rest looked up from reference TRBV15 and TRBJ1-2): DAMVIQNPRYQVTQFGKPVTLSCSQTLNHNVMYWYQQKSSQAPKLLFHYYDKDFNNEADTPDNFQSRRPNTSFCFLDIRSPGLGDTAMYLCATSRDWDRGDGYTFGSGTRLTVV.

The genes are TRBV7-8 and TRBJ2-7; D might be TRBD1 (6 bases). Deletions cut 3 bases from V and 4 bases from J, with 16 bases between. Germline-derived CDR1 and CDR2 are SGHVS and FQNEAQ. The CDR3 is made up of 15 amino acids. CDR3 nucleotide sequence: TGTGCCAGCAGCTTCCGAAGAACAGGGCCGTACGAGCAGTACTTC. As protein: CASSFRRTGPYEQYF.

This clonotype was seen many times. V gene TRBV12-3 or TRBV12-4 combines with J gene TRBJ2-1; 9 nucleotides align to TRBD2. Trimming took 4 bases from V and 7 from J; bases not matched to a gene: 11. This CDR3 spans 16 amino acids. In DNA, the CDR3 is TGTGCCAGCAGTTGGGGACTAGCAAAGGGTGGTAATGAGCAGTTCTTC. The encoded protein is CASSWGLAKGGNEQFF.

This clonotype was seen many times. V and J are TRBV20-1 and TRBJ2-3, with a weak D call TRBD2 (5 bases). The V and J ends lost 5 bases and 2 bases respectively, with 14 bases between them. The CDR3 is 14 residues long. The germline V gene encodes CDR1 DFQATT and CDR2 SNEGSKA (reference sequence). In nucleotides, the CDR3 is TGCAGTGCTCCCACACTAGAGTCCACAGATACGCAGTATTTT. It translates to CSAPTLESTDTQYF.

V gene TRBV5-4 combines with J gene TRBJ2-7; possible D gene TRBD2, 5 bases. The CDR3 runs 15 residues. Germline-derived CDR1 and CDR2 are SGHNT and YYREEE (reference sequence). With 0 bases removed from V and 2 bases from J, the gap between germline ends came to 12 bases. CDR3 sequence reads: CASSLGGQVAYEQYF. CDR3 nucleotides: TGTGCCAGCAGCTTGGGCGGGCAAGTCGCCTACGAGCAGTACTTC.

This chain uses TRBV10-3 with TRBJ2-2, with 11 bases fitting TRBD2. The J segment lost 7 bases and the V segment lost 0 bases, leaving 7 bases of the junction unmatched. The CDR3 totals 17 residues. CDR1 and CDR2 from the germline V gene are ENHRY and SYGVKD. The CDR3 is CAISESVAGGPDGELFF. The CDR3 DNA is TGTGCCATCAGTGAGTCCGTAGCGGGAGGGCCTGACGGGGAGCTGTTTTTT.

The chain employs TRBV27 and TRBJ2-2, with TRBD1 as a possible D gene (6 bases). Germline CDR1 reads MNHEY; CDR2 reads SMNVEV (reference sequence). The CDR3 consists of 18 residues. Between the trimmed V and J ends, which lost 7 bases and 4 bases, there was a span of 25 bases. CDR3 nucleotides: TGTGCCAGCACCAGAACGCCGGTCTGGACAGACTTCACCGGGGAGCTGTTTTTT. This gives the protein CASTRTPVWTDFTGELFF.

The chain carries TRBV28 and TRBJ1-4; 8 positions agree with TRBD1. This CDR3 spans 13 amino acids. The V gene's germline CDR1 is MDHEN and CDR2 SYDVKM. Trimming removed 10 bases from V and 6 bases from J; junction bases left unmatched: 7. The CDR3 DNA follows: TGTGCCACCGGACAGGGAACCTATGAAAAACTGTTTTTT. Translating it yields CATGQGTYEKLFF. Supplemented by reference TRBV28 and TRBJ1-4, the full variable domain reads DVKVTQSSRYLVKRTGEKVFLECVQDMDHENMFWYRQDPGLGLRLIYFSYDVKMKEKGDIPEGYSVSREKKERFSLILESASTNQTSMYLCATGQGTYEKLFFGSGTQLSVL.

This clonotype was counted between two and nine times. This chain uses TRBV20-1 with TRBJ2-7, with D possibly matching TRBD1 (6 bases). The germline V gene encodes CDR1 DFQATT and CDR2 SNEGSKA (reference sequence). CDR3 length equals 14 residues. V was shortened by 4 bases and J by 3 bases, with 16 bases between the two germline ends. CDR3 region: CSATGRDTDYEQYF. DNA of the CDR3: TGCAGTGCTACCGGCCGGGACACGGACTACGAGCAGTACTTC.

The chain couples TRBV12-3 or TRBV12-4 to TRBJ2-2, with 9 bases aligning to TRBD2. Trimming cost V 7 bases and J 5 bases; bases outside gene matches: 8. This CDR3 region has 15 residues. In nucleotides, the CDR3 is TGTGCCAGCACACGAGGCGGGAGGGGGACCGGGGAGCTGTTTTTT. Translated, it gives CASTRGGRGTGELFF.

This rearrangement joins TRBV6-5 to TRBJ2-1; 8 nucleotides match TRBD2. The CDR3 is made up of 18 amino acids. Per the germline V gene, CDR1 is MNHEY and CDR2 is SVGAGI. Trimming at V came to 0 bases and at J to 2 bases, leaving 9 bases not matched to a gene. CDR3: CASSYSSPAGGPYNEQFF. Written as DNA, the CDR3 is TGTGCCAGCAGTTACTCGAGTCCGGCGGGAGGCCCCTACAATGAGCAGTTCTTC.

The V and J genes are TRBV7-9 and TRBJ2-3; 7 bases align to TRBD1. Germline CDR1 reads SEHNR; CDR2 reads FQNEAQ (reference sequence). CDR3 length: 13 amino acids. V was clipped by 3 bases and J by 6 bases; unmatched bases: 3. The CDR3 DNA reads TGTGCCAGCAGCTTTTTACAGGGGGATACGCAGTATTTT. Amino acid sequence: CASSFLQGDTQYF.

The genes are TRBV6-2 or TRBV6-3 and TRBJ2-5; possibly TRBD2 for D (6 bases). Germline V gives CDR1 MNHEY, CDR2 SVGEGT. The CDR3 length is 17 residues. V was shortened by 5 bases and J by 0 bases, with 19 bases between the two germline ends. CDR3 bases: TGTGCCAGCAGTACCCCCATGGTAGCGGAGTACCAAGAGACCCAGTACTTC. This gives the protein CASSTPMVAEYQETQYF.

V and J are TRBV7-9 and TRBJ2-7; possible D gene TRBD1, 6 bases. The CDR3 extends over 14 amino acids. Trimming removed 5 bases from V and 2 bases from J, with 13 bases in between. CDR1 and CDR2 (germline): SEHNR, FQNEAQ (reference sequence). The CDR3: CASSRTDFTYEQYF. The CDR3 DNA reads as TGTGCCAGCAGCCGGACAGACTTCACCTACGAGCAGTACTTC. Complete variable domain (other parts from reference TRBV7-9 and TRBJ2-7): DTGVSQNPRHKITKRGQNVTFRCDPISEHNRLYWYRQTLGQGPEFLTYFQNEAQLEKSRLLSDRFSAERPKGSFSTLEIQRTEQGDSAMYLCASSRTDFTYEQYFGPGTRLTVT.

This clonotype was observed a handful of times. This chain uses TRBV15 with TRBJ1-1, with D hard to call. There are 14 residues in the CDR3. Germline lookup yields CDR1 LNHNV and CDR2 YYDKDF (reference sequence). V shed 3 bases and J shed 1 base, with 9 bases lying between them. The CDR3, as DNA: TGTGCCACCAGCAGCGAAATCGGGAACACTGAAGCTTTCTTT. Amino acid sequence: CATSSEIGNTEAFF.

Written as DNA, the CDR3 is TGTGCCAGCAGCATCCCCGGAGGGTTTCTGTACTTC. Translated: CASSIPGGFLYF. The chain uses TRBV12-3 or TRBV12-4 and TRBJ2-4; D may be TRBD2 (6 bases). V was shortened by 6 bases and J by 15 bases, with 18 bases between the two germline ends. The CDR3 is 12 residues long.

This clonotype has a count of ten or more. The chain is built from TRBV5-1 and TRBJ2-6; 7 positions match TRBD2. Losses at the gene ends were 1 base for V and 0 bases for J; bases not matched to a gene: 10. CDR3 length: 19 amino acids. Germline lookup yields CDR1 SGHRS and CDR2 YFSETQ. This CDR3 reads CASSLPSTSLLSGANVLTF. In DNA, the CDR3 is TGCGCCAGCAGCTTGCCCTCGACTAGCTTGCTCTCTGGGGCCAACGTCCTGACTTTC. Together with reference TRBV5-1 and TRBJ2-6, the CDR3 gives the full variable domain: KAGVTQTPRYLIKTRGQQVTLSCSPISGHRSVSWYQQTPGQGLQFLFEYFSETQRNKGNFPGRFSGRQFSNSRSEMNVSTLELGDSALYLCASSLPSTSLLSGANVLTFGAGSRLTVL.

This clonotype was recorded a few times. The CDR3 sequence is CSARSGRAFGTQYF. CDR3 coding DNA: TGCAGTGCTAGGTCCGGGAGGGCCTTTGGTACGCAGTATTTT. This rearrangement joins TRBV20-1 to TRBJ2-3; 8 nucleotides match TRBD2. This CDR3 has 14 residues. Germline CDR1 is DFQATT and CDR2 is SNEGSKA (reference sequence). Losses at the gene ends were 3 bases for V and 8 bases for J; bases not matched to a gene: 10.